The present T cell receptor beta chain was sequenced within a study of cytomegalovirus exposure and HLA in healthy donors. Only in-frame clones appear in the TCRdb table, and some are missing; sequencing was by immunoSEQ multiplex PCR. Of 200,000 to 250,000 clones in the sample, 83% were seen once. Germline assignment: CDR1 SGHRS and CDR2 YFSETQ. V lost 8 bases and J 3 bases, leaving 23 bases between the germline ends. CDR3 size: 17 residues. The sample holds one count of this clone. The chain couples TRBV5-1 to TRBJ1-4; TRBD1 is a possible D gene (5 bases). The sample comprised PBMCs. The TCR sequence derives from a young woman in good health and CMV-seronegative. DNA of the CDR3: TGCGCCAGTAAATCCCGGGACGGCCCTCAGGCTAATGAAAAACTGTTTTTT. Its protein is CASKSRDGPQANEKLFF.